Given below is one TCR beta chain in context. Clinical history as reported by participants underpinned cohort assignment. The sample belongs to a study of blood T cell repertoires in COVID-19. In the study overall: In each case, the material was cDNA or gDNA derived from T cells, B-cell-depleted T cells, or PBMCs.

Original processing notes: Amplification with reference gene primers provided the estimates of nucleated cell counts. The assay was immunoSEQ multiplex PCR, and TCRdb's table has in-frame clones only and misses some. V, J and clone size derive from that table, while D and trimming were established from the DNA sequence. The sample yields approximately 220,000 clones, around 91% seen once. Germline values: CDR1 SGHRS, CDR2 YFSETQ. Trimming left V 0 bases short and J 1 base short, with 10 bases between. The CDR3 extends over 15 amino acids. The chain couples TRBV5-1 to TRBJ1-1; tentatively, D is TRBD1 (5 bases). The sequenced material came from PBMCs or T cells enriched from blood (not recorded which). The sequence was obtained from a woman between 18 and 29 years old in a cohort exposed to, infected with or recovered from COVID-19 (not recorded which). CDR3 sequence (DNA): TGCGCCAGCAGCTTGGCCACGGGGGAGAACACTGAAGCTTTCTTT. Amino acids: CASSLATGENTEAFF. The full variable domain, in which reference TRBV5-1 and TRBJ1-1 provide the parts outside the CDR3, is KAGVTQTPRYLIKTRGQQVTLSCSPISGHRSVSWYQQTPGQGLQFLFEYFSETQRNKGNFPGRFSGRQFSNSRSEMNVSTLELGDSALYLCASSLATGENTEAFFGQGTRLTVV.